This passage covers 18 T cell receptor beta chains from one sample sequenced in a study of early stage breast cancer tumors. The data were produced by immunoSEQ multiplex PCR, yet TCRdb's version contains in-frame clones alone and is incomplete. The table shows roughly 58,000 clones, with about 89% occurring only once. The source material was blood. The source is a person aged 65 to 85 with breast cancer.

The CDR3 loop is CATSRDRYRGQPQHF. The DNA for the CDR3 is TGTGCCACCAGCAGAGATAGGTACAGGGGTCAGCCCCAGCATTTT. The V call is TRBV15, the J call TRBJ1-5; 7 bases agree with TRBD1. V lost 0 bases to trimming and J lost 6 bases; unmatched junction nucleotides: 5. The germline V gene has CDR1 LNHNV and CDR2 YYDKDF (reference sequence). The length of the CDR3 is 15 residues.

The chain links TRBV5-1 to TRBJ1-2, with a possible D match to TRBD1 (5 bases). Trimming stripped 0 bases from V and 5 bases from J, with 20 bases between. The CDR3 runs to 17 residues. Germline loops: CDR1 SGHRS, CDR2 YFSETQ. CDR3 nucleotides: TGCGCCAGCAGCTTGGAAGAAGTGCGACAGCATCCGTATGGCTACACCTTC. Its protein is CASSLEEVRQHPYGYTF.

This sequence joins TRBV28 and TRBJ2-3; maybe TRBD1 (6 bases). From germline, CDR1 is MDHEN and CDR2 SYDVKM. Trimming pared 2 bases from V and 4 bases from J, leaving 10 bases between. CDR3 length: 14 amino acids. The CDR3 nucleotides are TGTGCCAGCAGTTTAACAGGGCCCCCAGATACGCAGTATTTT. This gives the protein CASSLTGPPDTQYF.

The rearrangement joins TRBV7-9 to TRBJ1-2; TRBD1 might be the D (6 bases). This CDR3 is built from 14 residues. The germline V and J ends were trimmed by 1 base and 7 bases, with 13 bases remaining between them. Germline-derived CDR1 and CDR2 are SEHNR and FQNEAQ (reference sequence). The CDR3 here is CASSLVTEGGGYTF. CDR3 nucleotide sequence: TGTGCCAGCAGCTTAGTCACCGAAGGGGGTGGCTACACCTTC.

This sequence joins TRBV28 and TRBJ1-4, with a possible D match to TRBD1 (6 bases). The V gene's germline CDR1 is MDHEN and CDR2 SYDVKM. The CDR3 loop spans 16 amino acids. Trimming took 1 base from V and 8 from J, leaving 17 bases between them. CDR3 amino acids: CASSLFGGGIKEKLFF. The CDR3 DNA follows: TGTGCCAGCAGTTTATTTGGGGGGGGCATAAAGGAAAAACTGTTTTTT.

The rearrangement uses TRBV28 and TRBJ2-1; 10 bases fit TRBD1. The V gene's germline CDR1 is MDHEN and CDR2 SYDVKM. V was clipped by 6 bases and J by 5 bases; unmatched bases: 10. This CDR3 is built from 16 residues. The CDR3 region has the DNA TGTGCCAGCAGCTTAACGGGACAGGGGCGCCACAATGAGCAGTTCTTC. Translation gives CASSLTGQGRHNEQFF.

The V gene is TRBV21-1, the J gene TRBJ1-2; TRBD1, the D gene given by the table, was not confirmed from the DNA. TRBV21-1 constitutes a pseudogene. This CDR3 is 16 amino acids long. The CDR3 DNA sequence: TGTGCCAGCAGCAAAGGGGACAGAAAAGTTAACTATGGCTACACCTTC. Encoded protein: CASSKGDRKVNYGYTF.

The chain couples TRBV6-5 to TRBJ1-1; 7 bases align to TRBD1. The ends lost 6 bases at V and 1 base at J; junction bases unmatched: 8. The CDR3 is 15 residues long. Per the germline V gene, CDR1 is MNHEY and CDR2 is SVGAGI. The CDR3 protein is CASSTDRVPNTEAFF. CDR3 nucleotides: TGTGCCAGCAGCACCGACAGGGTACCGAACACTGAAGCTTTCTTT.

The chain is built from TRBV7-8 and TRBJ2-7, with 7 bases aligning to TRBD1. The germline gives CDR1 SGHVS, CDR2 FQNEAQ. With V trimmed by 6 bases and J by 1 base, 3 bases remained unmatched. This CDR3 is 13 amino acids long. In nucleotides, the CDR3 is TGTGCCAGCAGACCGACAGGGTCCTACGAGCAGTACTTC. This gives the protein CASRPTGSYEQYF.

The chain carries TRBV29-1 and TRBJ1-2; D gene ambiguous. The CDR3 sequence is 14 residues long. In germline, CDR1 is SQVTM, CDR2 ANQGSEA. The germline V and J ends were trimmed by 3 bases and 2 bases, with 13 bases remaining between them. CDR3 sequence: CSVDGLVRNYGYTF. CDR3 DNA: TGCAGCGTTGACGGTTTGGTACGGAACTATGGCTACACCTTC. Full variable domain (missing parts from reference TRBV29-1 and TRBJ1-2): SAVISQKPSRDICQRGTSLTIQCQVDSQVTMMFWYRQQPGQSLTLIATANQGSEATYESGFVIDKFPISRPNLTFSTLTVSNMSPEDSSIYLCSVDGLVRNYGYTFGSGTRLTVV.

CDR3 in DNA: TGTGCCAGCAGCACCTCCCAGGGGCAAGAGACCCAGTACTTC. Translation gives CASSTSQGQETQYF. J is TRBJ2-5 and V is TRBV9, with D perhaps TRBD1 (6 bases). CDR3 length: 14 amino acids. CDR1 is SGDLS and CDR2 is YYNGEE in the germline V gene. Trimming stripped 4 bases from V and 2 bases from J, with 12 bases between. Combining the CDR3 with reference TRBV9 and TRBJ2-5 gives the whole variable domain DSGVTQTPKHLITATGQRVTLRCSPRSGDLSVYWYQQSLDQGLQFLIQYYNGEERAKGNILERFSAQQFPDLHSELNLSSLELGDSALYFCASSTSQGQETQYFGPGTRLLVL.

V gene TRBV11-2 combines with J gene TRBJ2-3; 10 nucleotides align to TRBD2. This CDR3 is built from 12 residues. The V gene end was trimmed by 5 bases and the J gene end by 15 bases; junction bases not matched to a gene: 8. Germline V CDR1 and CDR2: SGHAT, FQNNGV. The DNA for the CDR3 is TGTGCCAGCAGCGAACCGGGACTAGCGTCATATTTT. Its translation: CASSEPGLASYF.

The chain employs TRBV27 and TRBJ1-6; D possibly corresponds to TRBD1 (5 bases). CDR3 length: 16 amino acids. Trimming took 2 bases from V and 5 from J, leaving 13 bases between them. Germline assignment: CDR1 MNHEY and CDR2 SMNVEV (reference sequence). CDR3 nucleotide sequence: TGTGCCAGCAGTTTAAGGGCAGGGATTGATAATTCACCCCTCCACTTT. Its protein is CASSLRAGIDNSPLHF.

The chain combines TRBV30 with TRBJ1-6; the match to TRBD1 covers 7 bases. Per germline, CDR1 GTSNPN and CDR2 SVGIG (reference sequence). The V and J ends lost 3 bases and 9 bases, in that order; junction bases with no gene match: 5. CDR3 length: 13 amino acids. CDR3 loop: CAWRTGPASPLHF. CDR3 bases: TGTGCCTGGAGGACAGGGCCGGCTTCACCCCTCCACTTT.

The chain combines TRBV6-1 with TRBJ1-5; 7 bases are a match to TRBD1. V trimming: 8 bases; J trimming: 5 bases; junction bases outside the gene matches: 6. The CDR3 spans 13 residues. The germline CDR1 and CDR2 sequences are MNHNS and SASEGT. The CDR3 spells CASALQGDQPQHF. The CDR3 region has the DNA TGTGCCAGCGCGCTCCAGGGGGATCAGCCCCAGCATTTT.

V usage is TRBV5-6 and J usage is TRBJ2-5; TRBD1 is a possible D gene (7 bases). There are 15 residues in the CDR3. Trimming stripped 4 bases from V and 2 bases from J, with 15 bases between. The germline gives CDR1 SGHDT, CDR2 YYEEEE. For the CDR3, the DNA is TGTGCCAGCAGCCGGCGGGGCAGGGGGCAAGAGACCCAGTACTTC. Residues: CASSRRGRGQETQYF.

This chain joins TRBV27 and TRBJ2-7, with 10 bases matching TRBD2. Germline V gives CDR1 MNHEY, CDR2 SMNVEV (reference sequence). The CDR3 has 18 residues. Trimming at V came to 2 bases and at J to 0 bases, leaving 10 bases not matched to a gene. The CDR3: CASSLLAGALDSSYEQYF. The DNA of the CDR3 is TGTGCCAGCAGTTTACTAGCGGGGGCCTTAGATAGCTCCTACGAGCAGTACTTC.

The CDR3 sequence is CATDKGASNYGYTF. CDR3 DNA sequence: TGCGCCACTGACAAGGGGGCTAGCAACTATGGCTACACCTTC. The chain uses TRBV5-1 and TRBJ1-2, with 7 bases that match TRBD1. From germline, CDR1 is SGHRS and CDR2 YFSETQ. The CDR3 length is 14 residues. The ends lost 9 bases at V and 2 bases at J; junction bases unmatched: 10.